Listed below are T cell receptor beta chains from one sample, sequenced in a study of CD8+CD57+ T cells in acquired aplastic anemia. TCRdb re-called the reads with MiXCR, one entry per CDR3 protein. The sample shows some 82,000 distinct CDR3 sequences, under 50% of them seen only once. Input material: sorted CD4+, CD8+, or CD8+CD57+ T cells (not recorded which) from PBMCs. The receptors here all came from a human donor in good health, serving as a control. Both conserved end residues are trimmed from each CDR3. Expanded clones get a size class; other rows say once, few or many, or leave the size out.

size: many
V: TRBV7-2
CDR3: ASSLGPGTPRLEQY

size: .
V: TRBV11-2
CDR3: ASSLDFPGFTDTQY

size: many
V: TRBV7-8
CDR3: ASSLIPGDETQY

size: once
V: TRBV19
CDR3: ASSIEYEQY

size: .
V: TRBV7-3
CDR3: ASSLAGLAGETQY

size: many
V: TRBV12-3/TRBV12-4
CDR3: ASSPNPQDRVKY

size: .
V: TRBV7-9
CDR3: ASSPTSHEQF

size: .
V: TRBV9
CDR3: ASSVGTSGANVLT

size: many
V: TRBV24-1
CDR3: ATRAGDNQPQH

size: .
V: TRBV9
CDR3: ASSVPGEGTDTQY